This TCR beta chain was identified in a study of long-term antiretroviral therapy in people with HIV. Study information: It was about a decade after the earliest samples that the 2015 immediate-ART recommendation appeared. Findings and caveats of the study: ART preceded a rise in diversity that nonetheless stayed lower than in transplant donor controls. Clones that had undergone expansion before ART dominated the repertoire at all time points.

V was clipped by 4 bases and J by 0 bases; unmatched bases: 6. The CDR3 is 16 residues long. CDR1 is SGHNT, CDR2 YYREEE, per germline (reference sequence). With regard to this clone: The antigen is not known.

The libraries were made with immunoSEQ v3.0 at survey level. Samples were sequenced targeting about 35,000-55,000 T-cell genomes each. Using immunoSEQ multiplex PCR, the repertoire was profiled, and TCRdb retains in-frame clones only, with some absent. The data show about 17,000 clones, with 91% seen just once and over 8% held by the top ten. The source is a man aged 55 to 70 with HIV. V and J are TRBV5-4 and TRBJ1-1; 10 bases line up with TRBD1. The input for sequencing was unsorted PBMCs, taken 0.3 years after starting antiretroviral therapy. DNA of the CDR3: TGTGCCAGCAGCCCCCTGACAGGGGGCCTGAACACTGAAGCTTTCTTT. Its translation: CASSPLTGGLNTEAFF.